The 16 T cell receptor beta chains given below trace back to one sample, sequenced in a study of HIV-infected patients and healthy controls. No cell fractionation was done, so the repertoire covers all unsorted peripheral blood T cells. 500 ng RNA was reverse transcribed with alpha and beta constant-region primers. Separate chain-specific third strand synthesis with multiplexing indices produced the alpha and beta libraries. MiXCR was run by TCRdb on the 5' RACE reads, yielding one entry per CDR3 protein. In the table there are some 9,600 distinct CDR3 sequences, about 9.4% of which are singletons. This sample comprised blood, obtained before antiretroviral therapy. The receptors originated from an adult with HIV infection.

The table lists this clonotype with many counts. This chain uses TRBV7-2 with TRBJ2-1; 8 bases match TRBD2. The CDR3 has 16 amino acids. Per germline, CDR1 SGHTA and CDR2 FQGNSA. V shed 1 base and J 1 base; nucleotides not matched to a gene: 3. CDR3 nucleotides: TGTGCCAGCAGCTTAGGTAGCGGGACTTCCTACAATGAGCAGTTCTTC. Amino acids: CASSLGSGTSYNEQFF.

The table lists this clonotype with many counts. The chain couples TRBV6-5 to TRBJ1-1, with TRBD1 as a possible D gene (6 bases). CDR3 length: 15 amino acids. The germline V gene encodes CDR1 MNHEY and CDR2 SVGAGI. V lost 6 bases, J lost 3 bases, and 17 bases lay in between. In nucleotides, the CDR3 is TGTGCCAGCAGGGGGGCAGGGGCCGGGGACACTGAAGCTTTCTTT. Translation: CASRGAGAGDTEAFF.

This clonotype was seen a few times. This clone may be a read error of a much larger clone one base away. V is TRBV7-9 and J is TRBJ1-5; no clear D. V was shortened by 2 bases and J by 6 bases, with 5 bases between the two germline ends. Germline V lookup: CDR1 SEHNR, CDR2 FQNEAQ (reference sequence). This CDR3 contains 12 residues. CDR3 sequence reads: CASSLSRQPQHF. The DNA of the CDR3 is TGTGCCAGCAGCTTAAGTCGTCAGCCCCAGCATTTT. Complete variable domain (other parts from reference TRBV7-9 and TRBJ1-5): DTGVSQNPRHKITKRGQNVTFRCDPISEHNRLYWYRQTLGQGPEFLTYFQNEAQLEKSRLLSDRFSAERPKGSFSTLEIQRTEQGDSAMYLCASSLSRQPQHFGDGTRLSIL.

This clonotype was picked up a small number of times. This chain joins TRBV18 and TRBJ2-1; 11 bases are shared with TRBD2. V shed 0 bases, J shed 2 bases, and the junction held 9 bases outside the gene matches. Germline V gene data show CDR1 as KGHSH and CDR2 as LQKENI. This CDR3 is built from 19 residues. CDR3 sequence: CASSPPLAGGPFTYNEQFF. CDR3 sequence (DNA): TGTGCCAGCTCACCACCCCTAGCGGGAGGACCGTTCACCTACAATGAGCAGTTCTTC.

This clonotype was observed many times. The chain links TRBV6-2 or TRBV6-3 to TRBJ2-5; the D is unclear. V was trimmed by 4 bases and J by 7 bases, leaving 7 bases between them. The CDR3 is made up of 11 amino acids. CDR1 is MNHEY and CDR2 is SVGEGT in the germline V gene. The CDR3: CASSFPGTQYF. CDR3 coding DNA: TGTGCCAGCAGTTTCCCGGGGACCCAGTACTTC.

This clonotype was detected many times. V is TRBV6-2 or TRBV6-3 and J is TRBJ2-3, with 11 bases aligning to TRBD2. Germline trimming cut 6 bases from V and 2 bases from J; bases unmatched to any gene: 10. The CDR3 has 17 amino acids. The germline gives CDR1 MNHEY, CDR2 SVGEGT. CDR3 in amino acids: CASSWRMGLADTDTQYF. The CDR3 DNA reads TGTGCCAGCAGCTGGCGCATGGGACTAGCGGACACAGATACGCAGTATTTT.

This clonotype came up many times. The rearrangement uses TRBV5-1 and TRBJ2-1, with D maybe TRBD1 (5 bases). CDR3 length: 15 amino acids. Trimming removed 3 bases at V and 0 bases at J, with 10 bases between. Germline V gene lookup returns CDR1 SGHRS and CDR2 YFSETQ. In nucleotides, the CDR3 is TGCGCCAGCAGCTCCACAGGTAGCTCCTACAATGAGCAGTTCTTC. It encodes CASSSTGSSYNEQFF.

The V and J genes are TRBV27 and TRBJ2-6; D is undetermined. The CDR3 contains 18 residues. In germline, CDR1 is MNHEY, CDR2 SMNVEV (reference sequence). V was shortened by 0 bases and J by 4 bases, with 16 bases between the two germline ends. CDR3 loop: CASSLSAPSTWGANVLTF. The CDR3 DNA follows: TGTGCCAGCAGTTTATCCGCTCCTTCCACGTGGGGGGCCAACGTCCTGACTTTC.

This chain links TRBV6-6 with TRBJ2-3, with 10 positions matching TRBD2. This CDR3 is built from 16 residues. V trimming: 7 bases; J trimming: 3 bases; junction bases outside the gene matches: 10. Germline lookup yields CDR1 MNHNY and CDR2 SVGAGI (reference sequence). CDR3 residues: CASKSGGAILTDTQYF. CDR3 DNA sequence: TGTGCCAGCAAGAGCGGGGGGGCCATTTTAACAGATACGCAGTATTTT.

This clonotype is categorized as medium-sized (0.01 to 0.1%). The chain couples TRBV18 to TRBJ2-3; possible D gene TRBD1, 5 bases. From germline, CDR1 is KGHSH and CDR2 LQKENI. Trimming stripped 3 bases from V and 4 bases from J, with 14 bases between. CDR3 length equals 15 residues. In DNA form, the CDR3 reads TGTGCCAGCTCACCTGGCGGACAAGGGGCAGATACGCAGTATTTT. This encodes CASSPGGQGADTQYF.

In its sample, this clonotype is medium-sized (0.01 to 0.1%). The chain uses TRBV7-2 and TRBJ2-5; maybe TRBD1 (5 bases). The V end lost 5 bases, the J end lost 4 bases, and 17 bases lay between the germline ends. CDR1 and CDR2 from the germline V gene are SGHTA and FQGNSA. The CDR3 runs to 15 residues. The CDR3 DNA reads TGTGCCAGCAGCCTGTCCCCGCGGCAGGGAGAGACCCAGTACTTC. It encodes CASSLSPRQGETQYF.

This clonotype occurred many times. V usage is TRBV6-5 and J usage is TRBJ2-7; D remains ambiguous. The CDR3 has 15 amino acids. Trimming took 1 base from V and 0 from J, leaving 10 bases between them. CDR1 and CDR2 (germline): MNHEY, SVGAGI. The CDR3 reads CASSYWPVSSYEQYF. The CDR3 bases are TGTGCCAGCAGTTACTGGCCAGTGAGCTCCTACGAGCAGTACTTC.

V is TRBV6-6 and J is TRBJ1-2, with 8 bases lining up with TRBD1. Germline assignment: CDR1 MNHNY and CDR2 SVGAGI (reference sequence). The CDR3 extends over 15 amino acids. Trimming removed 4 bases from V and 6 bases from J; junction bases left unmatched: 10. CDR3 in DNA: TGTGCCAGCAGTTCCCCCGGGACAGGCAATGATGGCTACACCTTC. It yields the protein CASSSPGTGNDGYTF.

This clonotype was seen at least ten times. This chain connects TRBV5-1 to TRBJ1-2, with D uncertain. V lost 6 bases and J lost 4, with 19 bases in between. Germline V gives CDR1 SGHRS, CDR2 YFSETQ. The CDR3 loop spans 15 amino acids. The CDR3 DNA follows: TGCGCCAGCACCCCCGGCGCTTGGATCTGCTATGGCTACACCTTC. The encoded protein is CASTPGAWICYGYTF.

This clonotype was recorded at least ten times. V usage is TRBV6-2 or TRBV6-3 and J usage is TRBJ2-2; no clear D gene. The CDR3 totals 12 residues. Trimming removed 8 bases at V and 1 base at J, with 5 bases between. CDR1 MNHEY and CDR2 SVGEGT come from the germline V gene. The DNA for the CDR3 is TGTGCCAGCGACGGGAACACCGGGGAGCTGTTTTTT. This codes for CASDGNTGELFF.

This clonotype ranks as medium-sized (0.01 to 0.1%). The CDR3 sequence: CASSDQVSGANVLTF. The DNA of the CDR3 is TGTGCCAGCAGTGACCAGGTCTCTGGGGCCAACGTCCTGACTTTC. The gene calls are TRBV2 and TRBJ2-6; no clear D. The V gene lost 3 bases and the J gene lost 0 bases, with 6 bases spanning the gap. Germline V gene data show CDR1 as SNHLY and CDR2 as FYNNEI. The CDR3 has 15 residues.